This entry concerns a single T cell receptor (beta chain). Antigen specificity is unknown. CDR1 SGHNT and CDR2 YYREEE come from the germline V gene (reference sequence). The CDR3 runs 16 residues. The V and J ends lost 4 bases and 0 bases, in that order; junction bases with no gene match: 7. These data originate in a study of cytomegalovirus exposure and HLA in healthy donors. Findings and limits, study-wide: Rare TCR sequences dominated, though some public TCRs recurred in many donors.

The method was immunoSEQ multiplex PCR; TCRdb's version includes in-frame clones alone and lacks a portion of them. The table records about 160,000 clones, roughly 96% of them present only once. This clonotype was obtained from a woman between 18 and 30 years old in good health and CMV-seronegative. Sequencing was done on a sample of PBMCs. The rearrangement uses TRBV5-4 and TRBJ1-3; TRBD1 matches 7 bases. The DNA of the CDR3 is TGTGCCAGCAGCGAGGGACAGCGCTACTCTGGAAACACCATATATTTT. It encodes CASSEGQRYSGNTIYF.